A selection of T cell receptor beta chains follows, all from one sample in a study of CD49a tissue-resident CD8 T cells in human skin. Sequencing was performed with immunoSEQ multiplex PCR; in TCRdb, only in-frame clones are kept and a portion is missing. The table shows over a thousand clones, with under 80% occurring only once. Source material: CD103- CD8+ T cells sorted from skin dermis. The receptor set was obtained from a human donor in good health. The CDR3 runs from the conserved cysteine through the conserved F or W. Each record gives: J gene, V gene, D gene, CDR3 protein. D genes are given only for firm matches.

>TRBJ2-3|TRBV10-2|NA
CASSDFSADTQYF
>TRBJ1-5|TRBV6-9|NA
CASRSGRRGGGPQHF
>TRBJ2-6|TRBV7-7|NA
CASSLTVGANVLTF
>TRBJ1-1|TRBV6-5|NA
CASSSHRVGTEAFF
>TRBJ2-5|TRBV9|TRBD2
CASSVESLPSGRETQYF
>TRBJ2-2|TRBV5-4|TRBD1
CASSLAGQGVNTGELFF
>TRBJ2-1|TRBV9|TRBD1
CASSRDLGTGQKFF
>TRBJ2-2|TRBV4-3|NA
CASSSGGELFF
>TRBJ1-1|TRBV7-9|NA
CASSLVGVPEAFF
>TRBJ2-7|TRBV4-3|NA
CASSQVALSNSYEQYF
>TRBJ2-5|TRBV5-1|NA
CASSLEARTAETQYF
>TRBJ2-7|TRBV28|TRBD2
CASSSLAGGPSYEQYF
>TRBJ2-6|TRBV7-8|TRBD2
CASSFVGNSGSGANVLTF
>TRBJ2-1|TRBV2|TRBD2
CASSAGTSGRATFF
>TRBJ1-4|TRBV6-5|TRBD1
CASRDRTTNEKLFF
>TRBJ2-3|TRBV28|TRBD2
CASSFASIDGRNLARWDTQYF
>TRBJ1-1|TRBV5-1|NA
CASSLDGRLSAAFF
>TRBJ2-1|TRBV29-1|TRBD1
CSVTGQGEGEQFF
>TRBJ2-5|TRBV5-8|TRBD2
CASSLAVPSGGLETQYF
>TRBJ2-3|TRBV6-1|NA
CASSERSVFTDTQYF
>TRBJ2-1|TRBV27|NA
CASSGGTGANEQFF
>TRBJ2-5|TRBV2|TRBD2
CASRWGGSGEETQYF
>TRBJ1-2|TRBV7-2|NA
CASSLAAYGYTF
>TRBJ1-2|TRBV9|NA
CASSVEGTLLQGDGYTF
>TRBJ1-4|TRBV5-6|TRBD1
CASSLLETGDEKLFF
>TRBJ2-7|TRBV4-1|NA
CASSQVALSNSYEQYF
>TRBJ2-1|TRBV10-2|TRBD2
CASSDRLAGVKNEQFF
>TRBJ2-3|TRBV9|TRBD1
CASSATGTGTDTQYF
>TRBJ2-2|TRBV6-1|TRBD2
CASRELDQRGGVGELFF
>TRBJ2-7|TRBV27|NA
CASSLGLVRASEQYF
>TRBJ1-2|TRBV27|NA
CASRKDSNYGYTF
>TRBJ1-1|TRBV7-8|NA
CASSPEWNTEAFF
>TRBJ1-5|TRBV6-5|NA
CASSPGDNQPQHF
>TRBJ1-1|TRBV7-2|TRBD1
CASSKRGTGGRNTEAFF
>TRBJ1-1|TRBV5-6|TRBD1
CASSLRDRLNTEAFF
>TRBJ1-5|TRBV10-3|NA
CASSPGDNQPQHF
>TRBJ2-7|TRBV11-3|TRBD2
CASSWGLGPAYEQYF
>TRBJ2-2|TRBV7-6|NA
CASSPTAGSFTGELFF
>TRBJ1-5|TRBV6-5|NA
CASRSGRRGGGPQHF
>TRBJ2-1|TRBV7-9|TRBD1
CASTRTGGNEQFF
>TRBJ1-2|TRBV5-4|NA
CASGLGGSPNNYGYTF
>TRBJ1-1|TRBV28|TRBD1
CASSLSAGGTEAFF
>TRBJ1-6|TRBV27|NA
CASSLVGGSPLHF